This T cell receptor beta chain comes out of a study of cytomegalovirus exposure and HLA in healthy donors. The sample holds one count of this clone. Vbeta (60) and Jbeta (13) primers were used in the PCR. Some clones are missing from TCRdb's copy, which holds only in-frame ones; the method was immunoSEQ multiplex PCR. This sample has roughly 150,000 clones, with roughly 84% found just once. The CDR3 runs to 13 residues. The V gene's germline CDR1 is SQVTM and CDR2 ANQGSEA. V was clipped by 8 bases and J by 3 bases; unmatched bases: 7. The sequence was collected from a woman younger than 35 in good health and CMV-seronegative. The specimen sequenced was PBMCs. The rearrangement uses TRBV29-1 and TRBJ1-2; 9 positions match TRBD1. The CDR3 region has the DNA TGCAGCACCCAGGACAGGGGCCACTATGGCTACACCTTC. Protein product: CSTQDRGHYGYTF. The complete variable domain, with remaining parts taken from reference TRBV29-1 and TRBJ1-2, reads SAVISQKPSRDICQRGTSLTIQCQVDSQVTMMFWYRQQPGQSLTLIATANQGSEATYESGFVIDKFPISRPNLTFSTLTVSNMSPEDSSIYLCSTQDRGHYGYTFGSGTRLTVV.